The 8 T cell receptor beta chains in this list originate from one sample, sequenced in a study of blood T cells in healthy people across ages. The use of a sample-barcoded 5' primer and a J-beta primer mix characterized a second PCR of roughly 6 to 11 cycles. TCRdb redid the calling of the 5' RACE reads with MiXCR, one entry per CDR3 protein. The data hold 780,000 or so distinct CDR3 sequences, with 25% observed a single time. The data were also submitted as part of a second study, on T cells of mothers and their children.

Sequencing was done on a sample of blood. These receptors came from a boy aged 5 to 17 in good health.

This clonotype was observed once. The rearrangement joins TRBV5-5 to TRBJ2-5; D gene uncertain. The CDR3 has 14 amino acids. Trimming took 3 bases from V and 5 from J, leaving 14 bases between them. Germline V gives CDR1 SGHKS, CDR2 YYEKEE (reference sequence). In DNA form, the CDR3 reads TGTGCCAGCAGCTCCGCTGGGTCGGAGGAGACCCAGTACTTC. Translated, it gives CASSSAGSEETQYF. Full variable domain (outside the CDR3, taken from reference TRBV5-5 and TRBJ2-5): DAGVTQSPTHLIKTRGQQVTLRCSPISGHKSVSWYQQVLGQGPQFIFQYYEKEERGRGNFPDRFSARQFPNYSSELNVNALLLGDSALYLCASSSAGSEETQYFGPGTRLLVL.

The rearrangement joins TRBV6-2 or TRBV6-3 to TRBJ2-7; D is uncertain. Germline V gives CDR1 MNHEY, CDR2 SVGEGT. The CDR3 covers 15 residues. V dropped 2 bases and J dropped 1 base, with 12 bases sitting between them. The CDR3 spells CASSYITSRSYEQYF. The DNA for the CDR3 is TGTGCCAGCAGTTACATAACGTCACGGTCCTACGAGCAGTACTTC.

V gene TRBV7-2 combines with J gene TRBJ1-6, with 7 bases aligning to TRBD1. Trimming cost V 4 bases and J 8 bases; bases outside gene matches: 8. This CDR3 has 15 amino acids. Germline assignment: CDR1 SGHTA and CDR2 FQGNSA. The CDR3 spells CASSSGTASYSPLHF. In DNA form, the CDR3 reads TGTGCCAGCAGCTCCGGGACAGCCTCTTATTCACCCCTCCACTTT.

The J gene is TRBJ2-1, the V gene TRBV7-9; 9 bases map to TRBD1. Germline values: CDR1 SEHNR, CDR2 FQNEAQ (reference sequence). Trimming cost V 6 bases and J 4 bases; bases outside gene matches: 16. CDR3 length: 18 amino acids. The CDR3 region has the DNA TGTGCCAGCAGTTTCTCGGGGGACAGGGCGTTACTATACAATGAGCAGTTCTTC. Protein sequence: CASSFSGDRALLYNEQFF.

The chain joins TRBV25-1 to TRBJ1-4, with 7 bases that match TRBD1. The ends lost 6 bases at V and 3 bases at J; junction bases unmatched: 10. Germline lookup yields CDR1 MGHDK and CDR2 SYGVNS. This CDR3 has 16 amino acids. As DNA, the CDR3 is TGTGCCAGCAGCGAAAGTACCGGGACAGCTAATGAAAAACTGTTTTTT. Amino acids: CASSESTGTANEKLFF.

V gene TRBV12-3 or TRBV12-4 combines with J gene TRBJ2-4; D call uncertain. This CDR3 comprises 12 residues. Trimming shortened V by 4 bases and J by 8 bases, and 9 bases separated the two germline ends. CDR3 DNA: TGTGCCAGCAGTTCTACCCCGGACATTCAGTACTTC. This sequence encodes CASSSTPDIQYF.

This clonotype was seen only a few times. The CDR3 sequence: CASSAETGGYEQYF. CDR3 coding DNA: TGTGCCAGCAGTGCGGAGACAGGGGGCTACGAGCAGTACTTC. The V gene is TRBV2, the J gene TRBJ2-7; 9 bases fit TRBD1. CDR1 and CDR2 (germline): SNHLY, FYNNEI. Trimming cost V 4 bases and J 3 bases; bases outside gene matches: 4. The CDR3 is 14 amino acids. Drawing the rest from reference TRBV2 and TRBJ2-7, the complete variable domain is EPEVTQTPSHQVTQMGQEVILRCVPISNHLYFYWYRQILGQKVEFLVSFYNNEISEKSEIFDDQFSVERPDGSNFTLKIRSTKLEDSAMYFCASSAETGGYEQYFGPGTRLTVT.

This clonotype was detected only a few times. The chain employs TRBV7-2 and TRBJ2-5; tentatively, D is TRBD1 or TRBD2 (5 bases each). The end of the DNA aligns better with TRBJ2-1, so the J call may be wrong. This CDR3 is built from 14 residues. Germline V CDR1 and CDR2: SGHTA, FQGNSA. CDR3 loop: CASSSLTGRDEQFF. In DNA form, the CDR3 reads TGTGCCAGCAGCTCGCTAACGGGGCGGGATGAGCAGTTCTTC.